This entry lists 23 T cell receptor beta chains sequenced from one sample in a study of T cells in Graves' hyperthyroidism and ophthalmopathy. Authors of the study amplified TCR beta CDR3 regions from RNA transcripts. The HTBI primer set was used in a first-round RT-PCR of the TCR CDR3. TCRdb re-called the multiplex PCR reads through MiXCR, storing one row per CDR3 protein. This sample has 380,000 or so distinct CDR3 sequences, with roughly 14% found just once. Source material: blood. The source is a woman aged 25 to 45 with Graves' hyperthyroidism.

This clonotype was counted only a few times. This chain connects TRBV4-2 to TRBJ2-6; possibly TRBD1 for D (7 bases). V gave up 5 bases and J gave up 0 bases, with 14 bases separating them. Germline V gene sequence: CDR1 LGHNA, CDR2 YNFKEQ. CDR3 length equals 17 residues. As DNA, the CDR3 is TGTGCCAGCAGCTTCCAGGGGGGATTCTCTGGGGCCAACGTCCTGACTTTC. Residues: CASSFQGGFSGANVLTF.

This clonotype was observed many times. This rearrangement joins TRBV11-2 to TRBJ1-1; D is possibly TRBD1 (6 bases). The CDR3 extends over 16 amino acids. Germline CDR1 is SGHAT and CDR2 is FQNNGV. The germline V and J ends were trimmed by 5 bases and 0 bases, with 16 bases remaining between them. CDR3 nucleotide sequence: TGTGCCAGCAGCCCCACACAGGGAGCGATGAACACTGAAGCTTTCTTT. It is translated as CASSPTQGAMNTEAFF.

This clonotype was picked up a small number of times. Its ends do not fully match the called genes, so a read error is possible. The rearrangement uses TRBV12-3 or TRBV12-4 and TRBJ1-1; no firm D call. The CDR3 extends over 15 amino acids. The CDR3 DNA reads TGTGCCAGCAGTTTGCAGGTTTATTTGAACACTGGAGCTTTCTTT. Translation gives CASSLQVYLNTGAFF.

CDR3 coding DNA: TGTGCCAGCAGCCAAGATCTATCCGGGCCGAGCACAGATACGCAGTATTTT. Amino acids: CASSQDLSGPSTDTQYF. V is TRBV3-1 and J is TRBJ2-3; D not resolved. V lost 0 bases, J lost 0 bases, and 13 bases lay in between. The CDR3 is 17 amino acids. Germline V CDR1 and CDR2: LGHDT, YNNKEL (reference sequence).

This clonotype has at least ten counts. The CDR3 DNA follows: TGTGCCAGCAGCAAAAAAGGCTACGAGCAGTACTTC. Protein: CASSKKGYEQYF. This chain joins TRBV11-2 and TRBJ2-7; unclear D gene. V lost 5 bases and J lost 3, with 8 bases in between. The CDR3 spans 12 residues. Germline V CDR1 and CDR2: SGHAT, FQNNGV.

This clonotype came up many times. CDR3 loop: CASTPGADHYGYTF. The CDR3 DNA follows: TGTGCCAGCACCCCCGGGGCAGATCACTATGGCTACACCTTC. The genes are TRBV28 and TRBJ1-2, with D possibly being TRBD1 (5 bases). The CDR3 totals 14 residues. Trimming took off 7 bases at V and 3 bases at J, with 15 bases between the two ends. The V gene's germline CDR1 is MDHEN and CDR2 SYDVKM.

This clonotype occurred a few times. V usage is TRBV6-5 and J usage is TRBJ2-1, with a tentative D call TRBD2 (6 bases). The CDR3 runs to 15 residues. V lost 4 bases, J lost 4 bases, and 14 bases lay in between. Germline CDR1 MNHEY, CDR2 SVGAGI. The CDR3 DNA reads TGTGCCAGCAGTTCCGGGAGTGGATTATACAATGAGCAGTTCTTC. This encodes CASSSGSGLYNEQFF.

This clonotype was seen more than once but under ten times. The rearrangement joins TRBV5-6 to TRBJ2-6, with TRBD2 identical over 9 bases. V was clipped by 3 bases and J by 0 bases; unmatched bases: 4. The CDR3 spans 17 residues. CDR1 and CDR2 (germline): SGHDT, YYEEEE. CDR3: CASSYSGSLSGANVLTF. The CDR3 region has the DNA TGTGCCAGCAGCTATAGCGGGAGCCTCTCTGGGGCCAACGTCCTGACTTTC.

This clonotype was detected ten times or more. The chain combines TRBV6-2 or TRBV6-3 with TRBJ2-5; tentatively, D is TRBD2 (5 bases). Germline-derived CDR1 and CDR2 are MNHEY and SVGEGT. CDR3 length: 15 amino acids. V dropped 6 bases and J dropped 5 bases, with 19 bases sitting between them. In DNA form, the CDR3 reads TGTGCCAGCAGAGGTTTGACGGAAGCGGAGGAGACCCAGTACTTC. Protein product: CASRGLTEAEETQYF.

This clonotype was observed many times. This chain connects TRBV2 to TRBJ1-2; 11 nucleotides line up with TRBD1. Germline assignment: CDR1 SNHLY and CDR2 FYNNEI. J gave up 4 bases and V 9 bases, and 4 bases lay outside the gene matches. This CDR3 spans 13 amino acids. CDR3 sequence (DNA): TGTGCCAGAAGGACAGGGGGCACCTATGGCTACACCTTC. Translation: CARRTGGTYGYTF.

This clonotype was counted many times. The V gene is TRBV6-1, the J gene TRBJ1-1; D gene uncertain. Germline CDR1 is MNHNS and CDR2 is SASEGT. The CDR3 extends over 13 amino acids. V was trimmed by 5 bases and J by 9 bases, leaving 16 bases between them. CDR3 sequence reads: CASSSQDWIQAFF. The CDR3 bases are TGTGCCAGCAGTTCCCAAGACTGGATACAAGCTTTCTTT.

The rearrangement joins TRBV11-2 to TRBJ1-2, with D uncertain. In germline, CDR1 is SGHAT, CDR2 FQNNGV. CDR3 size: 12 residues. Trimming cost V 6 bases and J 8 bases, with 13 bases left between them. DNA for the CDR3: TGTGCCAGCAGGGGCGTAGAGACCGGCTACACCTTC. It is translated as CASRGVETGYTF.

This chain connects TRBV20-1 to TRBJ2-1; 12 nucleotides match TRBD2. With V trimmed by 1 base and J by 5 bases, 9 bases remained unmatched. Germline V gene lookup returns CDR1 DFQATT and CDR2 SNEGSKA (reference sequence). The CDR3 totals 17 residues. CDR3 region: CSARASSGRAQDNEQFF. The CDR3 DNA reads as TGCAGTGCTAGAGCTTCTAGCGGGAGGGCCCAAGACAATGAGCAGTTCTTC.

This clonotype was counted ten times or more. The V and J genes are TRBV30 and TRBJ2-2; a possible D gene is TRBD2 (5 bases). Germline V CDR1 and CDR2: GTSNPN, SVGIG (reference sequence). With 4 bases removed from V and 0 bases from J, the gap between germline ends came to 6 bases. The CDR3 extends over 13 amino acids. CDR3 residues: CAWTRANTGELFF. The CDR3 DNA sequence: TGTGCCTGGACGAGGGCGAACACCGGGGAGCTGTTTTTT.

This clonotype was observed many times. CDR3 coding DNA: TGTGCCAGCAGCTCAATGGTCGGAGTGACCATATATTTT. Its translation: CASSSMVGVTIYF. The chain has TRBV7-3 and TRBJ1-3; D is unclear. The CDR3 is made up of 13 amino acids. V was shortened by 4 bases and J by 10 bases, with 14 bases between the two germline ends. Per germline, CDR1 SGHTA and CDR2 FQGTGA.

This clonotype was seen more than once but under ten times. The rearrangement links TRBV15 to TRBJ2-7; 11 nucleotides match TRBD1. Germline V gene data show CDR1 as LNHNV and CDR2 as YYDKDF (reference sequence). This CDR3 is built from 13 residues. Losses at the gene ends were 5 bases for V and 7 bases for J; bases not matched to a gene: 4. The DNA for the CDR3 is TGTGCCACCAGCGGACAGGGGGCGGGTGAGCAGTACTTC. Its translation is CATSGQGAGEQYF.

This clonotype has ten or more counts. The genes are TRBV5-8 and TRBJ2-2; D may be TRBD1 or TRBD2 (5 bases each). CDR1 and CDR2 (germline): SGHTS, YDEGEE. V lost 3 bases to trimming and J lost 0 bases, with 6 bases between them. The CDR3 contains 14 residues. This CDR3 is CASSSGPNTGELFF. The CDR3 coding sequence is TGTGCCAGCAGCTCGGGACCGAACACCGGGGAGCTGTTTTTT.

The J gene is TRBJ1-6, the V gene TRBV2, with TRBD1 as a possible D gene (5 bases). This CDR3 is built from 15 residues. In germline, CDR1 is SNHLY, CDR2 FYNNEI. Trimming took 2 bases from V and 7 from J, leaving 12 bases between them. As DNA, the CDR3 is TGTGCCAGCAGTGAAATTGGGCACAGGAATTCACCCCTCCACTTT. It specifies CASSEIGHRNSPLHF.

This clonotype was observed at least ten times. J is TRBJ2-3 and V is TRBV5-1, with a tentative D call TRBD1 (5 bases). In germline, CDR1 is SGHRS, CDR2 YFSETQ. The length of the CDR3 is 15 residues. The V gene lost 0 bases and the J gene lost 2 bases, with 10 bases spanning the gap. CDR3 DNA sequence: TGCGCCAGCAGCTTGGTTGACAGAATCACAGATACGCAGTATTTT. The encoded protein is CASSLVDRITDTQYF.

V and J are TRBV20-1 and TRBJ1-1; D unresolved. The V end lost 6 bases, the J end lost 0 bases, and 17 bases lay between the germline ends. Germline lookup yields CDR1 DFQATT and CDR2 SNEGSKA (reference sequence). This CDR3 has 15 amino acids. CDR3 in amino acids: CSAPNLGLMNTEAFF. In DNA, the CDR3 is TGCAGTGCCCCAAATCTTGGGCTCATGAACACTGAAGCTTTCTTT.

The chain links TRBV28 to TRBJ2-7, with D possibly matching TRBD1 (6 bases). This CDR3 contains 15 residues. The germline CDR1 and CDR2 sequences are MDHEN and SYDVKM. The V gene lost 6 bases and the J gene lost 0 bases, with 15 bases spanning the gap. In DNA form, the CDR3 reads TGTGCCAGCAGCCGTATCGACAGGAGCTCCTACGAGCAGTACTTC. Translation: CASSRIDRSSYEQYF. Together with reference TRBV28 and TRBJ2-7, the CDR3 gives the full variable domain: DVKVTQSSRYLVKRTGEKVFLECVQDMDHENMFWYRQDPGLGLRLIYFSYDVKMKEKGDIPEGYSVSREKKERFSLILESASTNQTSMYLCASSRIDRSSYEQYFGPGTRLTVT.

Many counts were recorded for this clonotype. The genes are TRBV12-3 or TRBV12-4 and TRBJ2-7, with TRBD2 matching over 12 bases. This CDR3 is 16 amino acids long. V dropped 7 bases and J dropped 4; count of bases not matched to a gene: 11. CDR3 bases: TGTGCCAGCACCCTGGGTACTAGCGGGAGGAGTTACGAGCAGTACTTC. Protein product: CASTLGTSGRSYEQYF.

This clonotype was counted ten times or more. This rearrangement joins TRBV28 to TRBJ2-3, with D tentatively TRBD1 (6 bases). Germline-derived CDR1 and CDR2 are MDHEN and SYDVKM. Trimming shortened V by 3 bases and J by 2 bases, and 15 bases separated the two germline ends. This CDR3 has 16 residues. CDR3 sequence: CASSFADRKLTDTQYF. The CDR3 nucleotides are TGTGCCAGCAGTTTCGCGGACAGAAAGCTCACAGATACGCAGTATTTT.